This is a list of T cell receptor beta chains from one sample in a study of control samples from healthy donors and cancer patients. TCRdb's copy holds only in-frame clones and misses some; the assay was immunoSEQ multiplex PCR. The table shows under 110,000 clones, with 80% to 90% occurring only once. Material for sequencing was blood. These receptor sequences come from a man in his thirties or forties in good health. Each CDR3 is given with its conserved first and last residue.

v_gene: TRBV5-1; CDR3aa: CASSLGGFGETQYF
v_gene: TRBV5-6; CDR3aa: CASSLRGAQGYTF
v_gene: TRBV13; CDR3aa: CASSLSDTQYF
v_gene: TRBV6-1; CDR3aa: CASSEGVLRDTQYF
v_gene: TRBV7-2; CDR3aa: CASSLFGDTQYF
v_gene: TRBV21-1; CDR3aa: CATRWTGINEKLFF
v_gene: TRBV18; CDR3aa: CASSRDSANTGELFF
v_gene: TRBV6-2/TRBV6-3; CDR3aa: CASSRAGTPYNEQFF
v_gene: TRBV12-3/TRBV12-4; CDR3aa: CASTGREEETQYF
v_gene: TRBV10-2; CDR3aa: CASSASSYEQYF
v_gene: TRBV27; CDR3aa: CASSPGQGYEQYF
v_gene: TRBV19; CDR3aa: CASSARTGNQPQHF
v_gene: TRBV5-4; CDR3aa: CASSTNSYEQYF
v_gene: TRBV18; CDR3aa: CASSPNKNRGLTQYF
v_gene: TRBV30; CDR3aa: CAWSYSRISEQFF
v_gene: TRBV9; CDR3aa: CASSVGLNTGELFF
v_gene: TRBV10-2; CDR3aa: CASSDSGLPGDTQYF
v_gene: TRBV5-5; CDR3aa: CASSLGGQGAWETQYF
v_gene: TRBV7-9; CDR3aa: CASSLVRDQETQYF
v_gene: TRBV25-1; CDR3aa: CASSVGAGGADTQYF
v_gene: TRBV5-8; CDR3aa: CASSLGRGTSYQETQYF
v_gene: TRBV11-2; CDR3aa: CASSLAGSSGNTIYF
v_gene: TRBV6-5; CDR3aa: CASRRGQSTEAFF
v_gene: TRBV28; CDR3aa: CASTLPGDFYNEQFF
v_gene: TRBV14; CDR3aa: CASSQVIGQGGNYGYTF
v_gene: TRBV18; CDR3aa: CASSLSSGRATNEQFF
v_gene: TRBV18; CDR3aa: CASCNAYGRASYEQYF
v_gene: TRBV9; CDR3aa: CASSVAQGGYTF
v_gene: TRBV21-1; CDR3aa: CASSKREGVDRAYEQYF
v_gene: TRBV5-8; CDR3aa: CASSTGLAGGPGETQYF
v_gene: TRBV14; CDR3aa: CASSQSLPGLLHEQYF
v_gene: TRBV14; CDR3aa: CASSDFKGALGNEQFF
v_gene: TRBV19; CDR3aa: CASSPTWGGTEAFF
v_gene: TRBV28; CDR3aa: CASSTPGQGSEKLFF
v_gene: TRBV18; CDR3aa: CASSPRDTVNQPQHF
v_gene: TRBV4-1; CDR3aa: CASSQDGAAELFF
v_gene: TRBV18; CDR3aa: CASSQGLPSNQPQHF
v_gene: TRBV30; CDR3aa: CAWIRTTEAFF
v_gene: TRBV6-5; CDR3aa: CASISTYNQPQHF
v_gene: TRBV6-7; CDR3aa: CASSYCPSGRAFRHGELFF
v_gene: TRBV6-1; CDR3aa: CASSEQGGGYTF
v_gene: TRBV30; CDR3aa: CAWSPGSYGYTF
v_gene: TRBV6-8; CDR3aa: CASSYSGQGDWSNQPQHF
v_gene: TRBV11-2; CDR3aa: CASSLSSETQYF
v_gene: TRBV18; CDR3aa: CASSPPSIPTQYF
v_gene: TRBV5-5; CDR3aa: CASSLLGDTQYF
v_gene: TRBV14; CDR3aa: CASSRLGRLASEQFF
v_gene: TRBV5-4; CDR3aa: CASSFVQGAFGYTF
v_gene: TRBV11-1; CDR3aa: CASSSDRSEAFF
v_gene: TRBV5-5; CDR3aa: CASSLEGFSGELFF
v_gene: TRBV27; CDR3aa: CASGYLDSPNTEAFF
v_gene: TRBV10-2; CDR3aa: CASSFGQVDGYTF
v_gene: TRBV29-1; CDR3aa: CSGGTGEDTQYF
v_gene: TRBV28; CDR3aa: CASSRAGTGEETQYF
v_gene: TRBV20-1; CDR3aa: CSASEGKTVRSYEQYF
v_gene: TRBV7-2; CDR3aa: CASSLAGSANTGELFF
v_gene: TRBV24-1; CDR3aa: CATGRQGLTFF
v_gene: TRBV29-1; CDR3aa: CSVVAGGYSYNEQFF
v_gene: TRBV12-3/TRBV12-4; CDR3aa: CASSLGFTGELFF